The rows below give T cell receptor beta chains drawn from one sample of a study of cytomegalovirus exposure and HLA in healthy donors. Method: immunoSEQ multiplex PCR; TCRdb's copy keeps in-frame clones and lacks some. The table includes 110,000 to 150,000 clones, over 80% detected once. Sequenced: PBMCs. The receptors were sampled from a woman in her twenties or thirties in good health and CMV-seropositive. Each CDR3 is given with its conserved first and last residue. A D gene is named only where the DNA matches it firmly. Clone size appears in some rows only: once, few, many, or a class for an expanded clone.

clone_size j_call v_call d_call cdr3_nt cdr3_aa
- TRBJ1-4 TRBV6-6 TRBD1 TGTGCCAGCAAACTAGGACAGGGTGAACTGTTTTTT CASKLGQGELFF
- TRBJ2-3 TRBV6-1 - TGTGCCAGCAGTGAAGGTAGTTATCTGGATACGCAGTATTTT CASSEGSYLDTQYF
- TRBJ2-4 TRBV7-9 - TGTGCCAGCAGCTTAGAGGGGGGGGCCGCCGAGTACTTC CASSLEGGAAEYF
- TRBJ1-1 TRBV6-1 - TGTGCCAGCAGTCCCCTTGGGCGTGACACTGAAGCTTTCTTT CASSPLGRDTEAFF
- TRBJ1-5 TRBV20-1 - TGCAGTGCTAGGGGACACCGGGTGCATTTT CSARGHRVHF
few TRBJ2-3 TRBV28 - TGTGCCAGCAGCCCGGCGCGGGGTCCTAGCACAGATACGCAGTATTTT CASSPARGPSTDTQYF
- TRBJ1-2 TRBV5-4 - TGTGCCAGCAGCTTGGGCGGAAACTTCTATGGCTACACCTTC CASSLGGNFYGYTF
- TRBJ2-7 TRBV2 TRBD1 TGTGCCAGCAGTCCTTACGGACAGGGAGACGAGCAGTACTTC CASSPYGQGDEQYF
- TRBJ2-7 TRBV28 TRBD2 TGTGCCAGCAGTCCCATCTTTTCGGGGGGGCCGCACTCCTACGAGCAGTACTTC CASSPIFSGGPHSYEQYF
- TRBJ2-7 TRBV6-5 TRBD1 TGTGCCAGCAGTAAAGACAGGGGGCGCGGCGAGCAGTACTTC CASSKDRGRGEQYF
once TRBJ2-1 TRBV10-1 TRBD2 TGCGCCAGCAGTGAGTCTTCGGCTAGCGGGAGGAACTACAATGAGCAGTTCTTC CASSESSASGRNYNEQFF
- TRBJ2-1 TRBV5-1 TRBD2 TGCGCCAGCAGCTTGGCCCCGGGAGCGACTAGCGGGGGAGGCCCGCTCTTC CASSLAPGATSGGGPLF
- TRBJ2-1 TRBV28 TRBD2 TGTGCCAGCAGTTTAGCCTTAGGACTAGCGGTTTGGAGCTCCTACAATGAGCAGTTCTTC CASSLALGLAVWSSYNEQFF
- TRBJ2-5 TRBV7-6 - TGTGCCAGCAGCTTAGAGGACTTAAGCGAGACCCAGTACTTC CASSLEDLSETQYF
- TRBJ2-7 TRBV20-1 TRBD1 TGCAGTGCTAACAGGGGCTACGAGCAGTACTTC CSANRGYEQYF
- TRBJ2-7 TRBV5-1 TRBD1 TGCGCCAGCAGCAGGGACAGGGGGATGAACGAGCAGTACTTC CASSRDRGMNEQYF
- TRBJ2-3 TRBV2 TRBD2 TGTGCCAGCGCTCTGACTAGCGGGAGAGATACGCAGTATTTT CASALTSGRDTQYF
- TRBJ1-1 TRBV27 - TGTGCCAGCAGCCTGGGGGGTGAAGCTTTCTTT CASSLGGEAFF
- TRBJ1-5 TRBV6-5 TRBD1 TGTGCCAGCAGTTACGATGAGACAGGGGCCCAAGCCCAGCATTTT CASSYDETGAQAQHF
- TRBJ2-1 TRBV18 - TGTGCCAGCTCACCGGGACTTCTCAATGAGCAGTTCTTC CASSPGLLNEQFF
- TRBJ1-3 TRBV7-8 - TGTGCCAGCAGCTCGCGGGGCTCGGGAAACACCATATATTTT CASSSRGSGNTIYF
- TRBJ2-7 TRBV5-1 TRBD1 TGCGCCAGCAGTTTACAGGGGCGCTACGAGCAGTACTTC CASSLQGRYEQYF
- TRBJ2-7 TRBV7-3 TRBD2 TGTGCCAGCAGTCGATCGGCGGGGGACCCTAAGTACTTC CASSRSAGDPKYF
- TRBJ1-3 TRBV18 - TGTGCCAGCTCACCAGACAGGCCACGCTCTGGAAACACCATATATTTT CASSPDRPRSGNTIYF
many TRBJ2-2 TRBV29-1 - TGCAGCGTCCCGAAAGGGGGGGGGAACACCGGGGAGCTGTTTTTT CSVPKGGGNTGELFF
- TRBJ1-1 TRBV4-1 TRBD1 TGCGCCAGCAGCCAAGTGGGGACAGGGAACACTGAAGCTTTCTTT CASSQVGTGNTEAFF
- TRBJ2-5 TRBV5-1 - TGCGCCAGCAGCTTGACGAGTATCCAAGAGACCCAGTACTTC CASSLTSIQETQYF
few TRBJ2-7 TRBV5-1 TRBD2 TGCGCCAGCAGCCGGGTACTAGCGGCTTCCTACGAGCAGTACTTC CASSRVLAASYEQYF
once TRBJ1-2 TRBV5-1 - TGCGCCAGCAGCTTAGAGCCACTACATGGCTACACCTTC CASSLEPLHGYTF
- TRBJ2-1 TRBV27 - TGTGCCAGCAGTTTGCAGGGTTGGTTCAATGAGCAGTTCTTC CASSLQGWFNEQFF
- TRBJ1-5 TRBV5-1 - TGCGCCAGCAGCTTGGAGCAGGGTCCCAATCAGCCCCAGCATTTT CASSLEQGPNQPQHF
- TRBJ1-2 TRBV5-8 - TGTGCCAGCAGCTTGGGGCAGGGGTATTCGGGCTACACCTTC CASSLGQGYSGYTF
- TRBJ2-2 TRBV19 TRBD1 TGTGCCAGTAGTATAGTCCGGGACAGGGGTACCGGGGAGCTGTTTTTT CASSIVRDRGTGELFF
- TRBJ2-3 TRBV27 - TGTGCCAGCAGTTTATTTCCGGGATGGGACACAGATACGCAGTATTTT CASSLFPGWDTDTQYF
- TRBJ2-1 TRBV11-2 TRBD2 TGTGCCAGCAGCCTAGCGGTCCACAATGAGCAGTTCTTC CASSLAVHNEQFF
- TRBJ1-2 TRBV27 - TGTGCCAGCAGTTTTAGACAGAACTATGGCTACACCTTC CASSFRQNYGYTF
once TRBJ2-1 TRBV5-1 TRBD2 TGCGCCAGCAGGCCGACTAGCGGGCACTACAATGAGCAGTTCTTC CASRPTSGHYNEQFF
- TRBJ1-5 TRBV10-2 - TGCGCCAGCAGTGAGTCGGGGGGGCGAGGAAGTCAGCCCCAGCATTTT CASSESGGRGSQPQHF
- TRBJ1-4 TRBV7-8 - TGTGCCAGCAGCCCACCCCCCCGCGGTGAAAAACTGTTTTTT CASSPPPRGEKLFF
- TRBJ1-1 TRBV11-3 TRBD1 TGTGCCAGCAGCTTAGATCATGCTTGGGACAGGGATACTGAAGCTTTCTTT CASSLDHAWDRDTEAFF
- TRBJ2-3 TRBV7-8 - TGTGCCAGCAGCTTAGGCAGGGGCACAGATACGCAGTATTTT CASSLGRGTDTQYF